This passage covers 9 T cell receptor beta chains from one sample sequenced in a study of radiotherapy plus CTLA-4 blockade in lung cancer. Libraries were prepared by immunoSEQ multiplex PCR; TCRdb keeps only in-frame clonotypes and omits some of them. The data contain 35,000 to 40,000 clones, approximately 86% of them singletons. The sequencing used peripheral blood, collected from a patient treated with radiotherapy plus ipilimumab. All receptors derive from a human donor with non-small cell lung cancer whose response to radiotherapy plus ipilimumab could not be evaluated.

CDR3 DNA: TGTGCCAGCAGAACCGACAGATGGGGCCTTTATCAGCCCCAGCATTTT. This gives the protein CASRTDRWGLYQPQHF. V is TRBV28 and J is TRBJ1-5; D may be TRBD1 (5 bases). The CDR3 covers 16 residues. The germline V and J ends were trimmed by 6 bases and 5 bases, with 20 bases remaining between them. Germline V gives CDR1 MDHEN, CDR2 SYDVKM.

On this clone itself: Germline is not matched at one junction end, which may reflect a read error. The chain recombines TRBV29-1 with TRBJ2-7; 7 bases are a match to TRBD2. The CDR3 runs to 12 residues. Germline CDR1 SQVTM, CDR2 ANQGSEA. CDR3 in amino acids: CSVERGTGYLEF. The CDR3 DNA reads TGCAGCGTTGAGCGGGGGACGGGGTACCTAGAGTTC.

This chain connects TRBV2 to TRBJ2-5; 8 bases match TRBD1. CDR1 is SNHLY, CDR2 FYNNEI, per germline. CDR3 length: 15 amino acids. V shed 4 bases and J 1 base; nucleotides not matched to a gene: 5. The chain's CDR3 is CASSGRTGPQETQYF. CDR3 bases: TGTGCCAGCAGTGGACGGACAGGGCCCCAAGAGACCCAGTACTTC. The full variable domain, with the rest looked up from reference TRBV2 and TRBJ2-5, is EPEVTQTPSHQVTQMGQEVILRCVPISNHLYFYWYRQILGQKVEFLVSFYNNEISEKSEIFDDQFSVERPDGSNFTLKIRSTKLEDSAMYFCASSGRTGPQETQYFGPGTRLLVL.

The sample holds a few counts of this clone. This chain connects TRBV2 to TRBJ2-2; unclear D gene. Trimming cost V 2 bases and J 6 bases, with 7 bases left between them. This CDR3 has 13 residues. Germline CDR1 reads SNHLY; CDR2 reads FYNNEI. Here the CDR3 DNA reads TGTGCCAGCAGTGAATACGGTTCCGGGGAGCTGTTTTTT. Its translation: CASSEYGSGELFF.

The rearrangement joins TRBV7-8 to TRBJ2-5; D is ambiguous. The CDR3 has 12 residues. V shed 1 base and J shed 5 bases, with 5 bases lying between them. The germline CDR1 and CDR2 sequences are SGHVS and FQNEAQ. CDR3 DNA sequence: TGTGCCAGCAGCTTAGTCGCGGAGACCCAGTACTTC. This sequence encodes CASSLVAETQYF.

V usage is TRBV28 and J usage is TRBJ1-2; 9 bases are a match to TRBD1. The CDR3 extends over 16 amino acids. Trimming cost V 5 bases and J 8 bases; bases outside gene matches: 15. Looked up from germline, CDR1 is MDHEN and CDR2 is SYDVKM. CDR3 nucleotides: TGTGCCAGCAGTGCAACCTACCGGGACAGGGACTTAGGCTACACCTTC. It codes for CASSATYRDRDLGYTF.

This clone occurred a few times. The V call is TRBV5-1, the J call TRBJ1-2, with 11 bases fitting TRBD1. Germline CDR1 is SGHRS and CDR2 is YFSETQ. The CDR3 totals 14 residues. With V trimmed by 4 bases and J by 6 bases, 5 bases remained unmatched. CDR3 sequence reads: CASSTSDRGHGYTF. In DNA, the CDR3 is TGCGCCAGCAGCACCTCGGACAGGGGGCATGGCTACACCTTC.

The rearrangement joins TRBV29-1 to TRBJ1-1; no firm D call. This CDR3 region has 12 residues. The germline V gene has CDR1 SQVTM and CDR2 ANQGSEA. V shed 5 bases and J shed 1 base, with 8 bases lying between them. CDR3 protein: CSVIPRNTEAFF. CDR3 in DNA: TGCAGCGTTATACCTAGGAACACTGAAGCTTTCTTT. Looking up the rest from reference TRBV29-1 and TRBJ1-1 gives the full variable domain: SAVISQKPSRDICQRGTSLTIQCQVDSQVTMMFWYRQQPGQSLTLIATANQGSEATYESGFVIDKFPISRPNLTFSTLTVSNMSPEDSSIYLCSVIPRNTEAFFGQGTRLTVV.

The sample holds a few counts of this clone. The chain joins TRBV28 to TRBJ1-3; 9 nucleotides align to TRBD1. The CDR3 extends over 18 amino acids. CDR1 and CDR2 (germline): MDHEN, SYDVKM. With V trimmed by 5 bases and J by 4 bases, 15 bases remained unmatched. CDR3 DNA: TGTGCCAGCAGTCGAAAACCGGGACAGGGCTTAGAAGGAAACACCATATATTTT. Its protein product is CASSRKPGQGLEGNTIYF.